This TCR beta chain emerged from a study of blood T cell repertoires in COVID-19. Study-wide context: In each case, the material was cDNA or gDNA derived from T cells, B-cell-depleted T cells, or PBMCs.

Repertoires were generated with immunoSEQ multiplex PCR, while TCRdb's copy carries only in-frame clones and drops some. The data hold fewer than 350,000 clones, with approximately 85% observed a single time. Individuals drawn from 24 US areas were roughly 18 to 100 years old. Recovery among Cohort 3 donors was established by two negative PCRs, clearance, or symptom resolution. Germline CDR1 is WNHNN and CDR2 is SYGVQD (reference sequence). V dropped 0 bases and J dropped 4 bases, with 12 bases sitting between them. The CDR3 covers 15 residues. The origin of this receptor is a man younger than 40 who had recovered from COVID-19. Source material: PBMCs or T cells enriched from blood (not recorded which). V and J are TRBV10-1 and TRBJ2-5; D is unclear. The CDR3 loop reads CASSESRGATETQYF. The CDR3 coding sequence is TGCGCCAGCAGTGAGTCCAGAGGAGCAACAGAGACCCAGTACTTC.